Shown below are 9 T cell receptor beta chains from a single sample sequenced in a study of blood T cell repertoires in COVID-19. Produced via immunoSEQ multiplex PCR; TCRdb's table is partial and in-frame only. The table records about 70,000 clones, 85% of them present only once. Sequencing was performed on peripheral blood. Source of these receptors: a man at least 80 years old with acute or convalescent COVID-19.

The sample holds a few counts of this clone. This sequence joins TRBV5-1 and TRBJ1-2, with D maybe TRBD1 (5 bases). The CDR3 extends over 13 amino acids. Trimming removed 4 bases from V and 11 bases from J, with 18 bases in between. Per the germline V gene, CDR1 is SGHRS and CDR2 is YFSETQ. The CDR3 coding sequence is TGCGCCAGCAGCCTTAACACGCAGGGCTTTTACACCTTC. This translates into CASSLNTQGFYTF. The whole variable domain, filled in from reference TRBV5-1 and TRBJ1-2, reads KAGVTQTPRYLIKTRGQQVTLSCSPISGHRSVSWYQQTPGQGLQFLFEYFSETQRNKGNFPGRFSGRQFSNSRSEMNVSTLELGDSALYLCASSLNTQGFYTFGSGTRLTVV.

V is TRBV5-1 and J is TRBJ1-1; D gene uncertain. Germline-derived CDR1 and CDR2 are SGHRS and YFSETQ. The V end lost 3 bases, the J end lost 3 bases, and 18 bases lay between the germline ends. CDR3 size: 16 residues. The DNA of the CDR3 is TGCGCCAGCAGCTCTTTAGGACTCCCTGAGGACACTGAAGCTTTCTTT. Protein sequence: CASSSLGLPEDTEAFF. Full variable domain (rest looked up from reference TRBV5-1 and TRBJ1-1): KAGVTQTPRYLIKTRGQQVTLSCSPISGHRSVSWYQQTPGQGLQFLFEYFSETQRNKGNFPGRFSGRQFSNSRSEMNVSTLELGDSALYLCASSSLGLPEDTEAFFGQGTRLTVV.

The gene calls are TRBV7-9 and TRBJ1-1; no firm D call. Trimming pared 5 bases from V and 4 bases from J, leaving 17 bases between. In germline, CDR1 is SEHNR, CDR2 FQNEAQ (reference sequence). This CDR3 is built from 15 residues. The CDR3 coding sequence is TGTGCCAGCAGCAACGAGAGAGGGAGAGGCACTGAAGCTTTCTTT. Translation gives CASSNERGRGTEAFF.

The V gene is TRBV11-2, the J gene TRBJ2-1; D might be TRBD2 (6 bases). The CDR3 totals 15 residues. Trimming stripped 1 base from V and 9 bases from J, with 16 bases between. The germline CDR1 and CDR2 sequences are SGHAT and FQNNGV. CDR3 nucleotides: TGTGCCAGCAGCTTAGGGCTAGCGTCGGTCGTTGAGCAGTTCTTC. Translated: CASSLGLASVVEQFF.

The V call is TRBV28, the J call TRBJ1-2, with D maybe TRBD1 (5 bases). V was shortened by 6 bases and J by 6 bases, with 17 bases between the two germline ends. The germline V gene encodes CDR1 MDHEN and CDR2 SYDVKM. The CDR3 is 14 residues long. The CDR3 loop reads CASRSGSSSDGYTF. The CDR3 bases are TGTGCCAGCAGGTCAGGGTCCAGCAGTGATGGCTACACCTTC.

This chain joins TRBV19 and TRBJ2-1; 9 bases fit TRBD2. Germline CDR1 and CDR2: LNHDA and SQIVND (reference sequence). The CDR3 runs 18 residues. V dropped 3 bases and J dropped 1; count of bases not matched to a gene: 10. CDR3 loop: CASSIRVTSGLSYNEQFF. Here the CDR3 DNA reads TGTGCCAGTAGTATTAGGGTTACTAGCGGGCTATCCTACAATGAGCAGTTCTTC.

The chain is built from TRBV5-1 and TRBJ2-1; 12 positions agree with TRBD2. This CDR3 contains 16 residues. Germline CDR1 SGHRS, CDR2 YFSETQ. V shed 3 bases and J 6 bases; nucleotides not matched to a gene: 7. Here the CDR3 DNA reads TGCGCCAGCAGCTCTACGACTAGCGGGAGCCCCAATGAGCAGTTCTTC. Protein: CASSSTTSGSPNEQFF.

This clone is a singleton in its sample. The gene calls are TRBV6-6 and TRBJ2-3; weak D call: TRBD2 (5 bases). Germline V CDR1 and CDR2: MNHNY, SVGAGI (reference sequence). The ends were cut back, 2 bases at V and 4 bases at J, with 16 bases in the middle. CDR3 length: 16 residues. CDR3 protein: CASSYPNLGLSDTQYF. The CDR3 DNA reads as TGTGCCAGCAGTTACCCGAACCTAGGACTCTCAGATACGCAGTATTTT.

The chain is built from TRBV28 and TRBJ1-2, with 7 bases aligning to TRBD1. Germline-derived CDR1 and CDR2 are MDHEN and SYDVKM. The V and J ends lost 6 bases and 4 bases, in that order; junction bases with no gene match: 14. CDR3 length: 16 amino acids. The CDR3 DNA follows: TGTGCCAGCAGCGACCCCCCGGGACAGAAAACCTATGGCTACACCTTC. As protein: CASSDPPGQKTYGYTF.